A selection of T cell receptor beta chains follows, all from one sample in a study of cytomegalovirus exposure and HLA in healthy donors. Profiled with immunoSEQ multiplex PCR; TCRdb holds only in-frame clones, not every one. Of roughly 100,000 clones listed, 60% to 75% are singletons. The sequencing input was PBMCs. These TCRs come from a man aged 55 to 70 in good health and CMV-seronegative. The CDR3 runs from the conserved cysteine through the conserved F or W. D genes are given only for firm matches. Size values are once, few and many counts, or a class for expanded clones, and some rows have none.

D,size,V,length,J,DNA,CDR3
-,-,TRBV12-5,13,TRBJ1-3,TGTGCTAGTGGTTTGGGGGGGCGGGACACCATATATTTT,CASGLGGRDTIYF
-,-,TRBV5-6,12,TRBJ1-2,TGTGCCAGCAGCTTGGGTAGTACAGGGATCGTCTTC,CASSLGSTGIVF
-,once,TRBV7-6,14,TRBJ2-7,TGTGCCAGCAGCGCCGGAGTCAGCTCCTACGAGCAGTACTTC,CASSAGVSSYEQYF
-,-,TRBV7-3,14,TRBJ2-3,TGTGCCAGCAGCTTAACGGGGGGAACAGATACGCAGTATTTT,CASSLTGGTDTQYF
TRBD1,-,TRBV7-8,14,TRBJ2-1,TGTGCCAGCAGCTTAGGGACAGGGGTTAGTGAGCAGTTCTTC,CASSLGTGVSEQFF
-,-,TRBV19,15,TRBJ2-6,TGTGCCAGTAGTATGGTGAGCTCTGGGGCCAACGTCCTGACTTTC,CASSMVSSGANVLTF
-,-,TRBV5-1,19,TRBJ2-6,TGCGCCAGCAGTATTTTACCCGACAGCCTTCGATCTGGGGCCAACGTCCTGACTTTC,CASSILPDSLRSGANVLTF
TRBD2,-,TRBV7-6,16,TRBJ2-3,TGTGCCAGCAGCTTAGTAGTAGCGGGAGCACCGGATACGCAGTATTTT,CASSLVVAGAPDTQYF
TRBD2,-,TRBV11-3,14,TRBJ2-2,TGTGCCAGCAGCGAGACCACTAGCGTCGGGGAGCTGTTTTTT,CASSETTSVGELFF
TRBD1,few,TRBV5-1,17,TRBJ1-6,TGCGCCAGCAGCCCCTCAGCGGGACAGGGGTTTTATTCACCCCTCCACTTT,CASSPSAGQGFYSPLHF
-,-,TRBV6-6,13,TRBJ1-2,TGTGCCAGCAGTTACCTGGGACACGATGGCTACACCTTC,CASSYLGHDGYTF
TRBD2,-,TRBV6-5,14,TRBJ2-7,TGTGCCAGCAGAATGGGAGGGCCCCCCTACGAGCAGTACTTC,CASRMGGPPYEQYF
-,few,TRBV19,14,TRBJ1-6,TGTGCCAGTAGTATCTCCCAGGTTAATTCACCCCTCCACTTT,CASSISQVNSPLHF
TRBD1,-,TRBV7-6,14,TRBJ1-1,TGTGCCAGCAGCCTTCAGGGGGGGAACACTGAAGCTTTCTTT,CASSLQGGNTEAFF
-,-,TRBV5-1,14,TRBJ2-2,TGCGCCAGCAGCTTCGGTGCGAACACCGGGGAGCTGTTTTTT,CASSFGANTGELFF
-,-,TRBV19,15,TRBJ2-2,TGTGCCAGTAGTCTATCGGCAGGGAGGACCGGGGAGCTGTTTTTT,CASSLSAGRTGELFF
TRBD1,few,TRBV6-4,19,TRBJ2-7,TGTGCCAGCACCCCGAAGCAGGGGCGGCTCCGGGACAGGGGGCGCGAGCAGTACTTC,CASTPKQGRLRDRGREQYF
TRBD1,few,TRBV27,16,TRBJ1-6,TGTGCCAGCAGTACATACAGGGGATACGGTAATTCACCCCTCCACTTT,CASSTYRGYGNSPLHF
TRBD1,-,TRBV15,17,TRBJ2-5,TGTGCCACCAGCAGAAACTCGGGACAGGGGGTTTTGGAGACCCAGTACTTC,CATSRNSGQGVLETQYF
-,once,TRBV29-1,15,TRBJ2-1,TGCAGCGTTGGGATGACACGGGGGTTTAGTAATGAGCAGTTCTTC,CSVGMTRGFSNEQFF
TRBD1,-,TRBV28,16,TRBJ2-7,TGTGCCAGCAGTTCCACTGGACAGGGTTTCTCCTACGAGCAGTACTTC,CASSSTGQGFSYEQYF
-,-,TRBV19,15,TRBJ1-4,TGTGCCAGTAGTAAACAGGGTTCGGAGAGTGAAAAACTGTTTTTT,CASSKQGSESEKLFF
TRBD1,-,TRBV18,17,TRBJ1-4,TGTGCCAGCTCACCCGACAGGGGGCATGGTTCTAATGAAAAACTGTTTTTT,CASSPDRGHGSNEKLFF
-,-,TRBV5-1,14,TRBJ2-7,TGCGCCAGCAGCTTGGGTTCTTCCCAACTCGAGCAGTACTTC,CASSLGSSQLEQYF
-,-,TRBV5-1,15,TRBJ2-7,TGCGCCAGCAGCTTGGGACAAACAAAGGGGTACGAGCAGTACTTC,CASSLGQTKGYEQYF
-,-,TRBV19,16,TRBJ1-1,TGTGCCAGTAGTATTCGCGGGGGCGGTTTAGGGACTGAAGCTTTCTTT,CASSIRGGGLGTEAFF
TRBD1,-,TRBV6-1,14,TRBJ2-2,TGTGCCAGCAGACGACAGGGGTACAGCGGGGAGCTGTTTTTT,CASRRQGYSGELFF
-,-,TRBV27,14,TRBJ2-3,TGTGCCAGCAGCTCCTCTAGCCACGCAGATACGCAGTATTTT,CASSSSSHADTQYF
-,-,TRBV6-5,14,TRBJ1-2,TGTGCCAGCAGTTCAATGGGGGGAGGATATGGCTACACCTTC,CASSSMGGGYGYTF
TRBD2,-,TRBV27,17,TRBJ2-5,TGTGCCAGCAGTCGGCTGACTAGCGGGGGGGCCCATGAGACCCAGTACTTC,CASSRLTSGGAHETQYF
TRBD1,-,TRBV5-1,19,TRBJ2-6,TGCGCCAGCAGTTTACGTCAGGGGGCCCCGTCCTCTGGGGCCAACGTCCTGACTTTC,CASSLRQGAPSSGANVLTF
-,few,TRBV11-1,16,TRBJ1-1,TGTGCCAGCAGCTTAGCGTCACCTAGAATGGGCACTGAAGCTTTCTTT,CASSLASPRMGTEAFF
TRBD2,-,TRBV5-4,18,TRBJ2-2,TGTGCCAGCAGCTCCGAAGGGGGACTAGCGGCGTACACCGGGGAGCTGTTTTTT,CASSSEGGLAAYTGELFF
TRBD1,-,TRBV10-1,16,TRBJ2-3,TGCGCCAGCAGCCAGCCGACAGGGGGGCAGGGAGATACGCAGTATTTT,CASSQPTGGQGDTQYF
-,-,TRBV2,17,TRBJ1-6,TGTGCCAGCAGTGAAGCGATGAGGAGCTCCTATAATTCACCCCTCCACTTT,CASSEAMRSSYNSPLHF
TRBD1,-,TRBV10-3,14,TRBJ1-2,TGTGCCATCAGTGGAGGACAGGGGAACTATGGCTACACCTTC,CAISGGQGNYGYTF
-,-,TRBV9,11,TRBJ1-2,TGTGCCAGCACAGCTAACTATGGCTACACCTTC,CASTANYGYTF
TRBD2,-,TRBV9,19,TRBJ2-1,TGTGCCAGCAGCGTAGATGGGACTAGCGGGTTACCCCCATACAATGAGCAGTTCTTC,CASSVDGTSGLPPYNEQFF
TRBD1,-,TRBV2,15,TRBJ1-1,TGTGCCAGCAGTAATACAGGGGGGTGGAACACTGAAGCTTTCTTT,CASSNTGGWNTEAFF
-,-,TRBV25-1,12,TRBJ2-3,TGTGCCAGCACCGACGGGGGAGATACGCAGTATTTT,CASTDGGDTQYF
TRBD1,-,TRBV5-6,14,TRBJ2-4,TGTGCCAGCAGCAACCGGGACAGGGGAAACATTCAGTACTTC,CASSNRDRGNIQYF
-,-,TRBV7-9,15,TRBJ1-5,TGTGCCAGCAGCCCATACGACAGCGGCAATCAGCCCCAGCATTTT,CASSPYDSGNQPQHF
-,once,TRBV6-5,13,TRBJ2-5,TGTGCCAGCAGTCGCGGGGGCCCGGAGACCCAGTACTTC,CASSRGGPETQYF
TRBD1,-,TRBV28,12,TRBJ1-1,TGTGCCAGCAGTTCCCGACAGGGCCAAGCTTTCTTT,CASSSRQGQAFF
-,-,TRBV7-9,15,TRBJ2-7,TGTGCCAGCAGCCCCCTGGGGGCCTTACCTTACGAGCAGTACTTC,CASSPLGALPYEQYF
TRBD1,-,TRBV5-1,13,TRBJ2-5,TGCGCCAGCAGCCCCAACAGGGGTTGGGAGCAGTACTTC,CASSPNRGWEQYF
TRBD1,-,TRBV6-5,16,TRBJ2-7,TGTGCCAGCAGTTACTCAGGACAGGGCCTGTCCTACGAGCAGTACTTC,CASSYSGQGLSYEQYF
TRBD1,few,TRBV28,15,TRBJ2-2,TGTGCCAGCAGTTCCGGGACAGGGGACACCGGGGAGCTGTTTTTT,CASSSGTGDTGELFF
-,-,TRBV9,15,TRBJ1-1,TGTGCCAGCAGCCCGGGCGGGGGGCTGTTCACTGAAGCTTTCTTT,CASSPGGGLFTEAFF
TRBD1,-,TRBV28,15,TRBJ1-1,TGTGCCAGCAGCCATAACAGGGGAGGGAACACTGAAGCTTTCTTT,CASSHNRGGNTEAFF
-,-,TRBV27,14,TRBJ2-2,TGTGCCAGCAGTCCCTACAGGGATGCCGGGGAGCTGTTTTTT,CASSPYRDAGELFF
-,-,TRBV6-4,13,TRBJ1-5,TGTGCCAGTAGTTTGGAGGACAATCAGCCCCAGCATTTT,CASSLEDNQPQHF
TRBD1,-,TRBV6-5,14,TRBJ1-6,TGTGCCAGCAGTTCCAGACAGGGCCCTTCACCCCTCCACTTT,CASSSRQGPSPLHF
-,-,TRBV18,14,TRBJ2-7,TGTGCCAGCTCCGTACCCTCACAGGGCCGCGAGCAGTACTTC,CASSVPSQGREQYF
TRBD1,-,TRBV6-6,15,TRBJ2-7,TGTGCCAGCACCGCTTACTTGGGACAGGGGAGAGAGCAGTACTTC,CASTAYLGQGREQYF
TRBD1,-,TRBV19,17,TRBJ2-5,TGTGCCAGTAGCCGACTGATGAACAGGGGGCGCCAAGAGACCCAGTACTTC,CASSRLMNRGRQETQYF
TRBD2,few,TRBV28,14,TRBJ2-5,TGTGCCAGCGGGACTAGCGGGAGGGTAGAGACCCAGTACTTC,CASGTSGRVETQYF
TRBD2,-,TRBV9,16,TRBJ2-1,TGTGCCAGCAGCGTAACTAGCGGGATGGGAGACAATGAGCAGTTCTTC,CASSVTSGMGDNEQFF